This T cell receptor beta chain emerged from a study of TIL therapy for anti-PD-1-resistant metastatic lung cancer. The immunoSEQ assay was v3. The table came from immunoSEQ multiplex PCR; TCRdb's copy has only in-frame clones and leaves some out. The table shows about 59,000 clones, with 70% to 90% occurring only once. Germline trimming cut 1 base from V and 2 bases from J; bases unmatched to any gene: 8. CDR3 length: 17 residues. Germline lookup yields CDR1 KGHSH and CDR2 LQKENI. The time point here: pre-treatment sample, taken before nivolumab and TIL therapy. Sequences were derived from blood, sampled at baseline. The TCR comes from a person aged 25 to 80 with non-small cell lung cancer. This sequence joins TRBV18 and TRBJ2-3; 8 bases are a match to TRBD2. Written as DNA, the CDR3 is TGTGCCAGCTCACCACTATTAGCGGGGACACACACAGATACGCAGTATTTT. Encoded protein: CASSPLLAGTHTDTQYF.